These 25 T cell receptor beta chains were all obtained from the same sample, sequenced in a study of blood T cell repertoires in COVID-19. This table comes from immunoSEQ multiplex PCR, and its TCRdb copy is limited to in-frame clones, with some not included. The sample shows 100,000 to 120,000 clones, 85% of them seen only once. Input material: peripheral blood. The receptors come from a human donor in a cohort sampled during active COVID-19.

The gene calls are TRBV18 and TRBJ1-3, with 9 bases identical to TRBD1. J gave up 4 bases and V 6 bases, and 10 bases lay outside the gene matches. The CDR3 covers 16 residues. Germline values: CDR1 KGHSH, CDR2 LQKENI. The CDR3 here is CASSLTGTGHGNTIYF. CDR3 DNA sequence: TGTGCCAGCTCTCTAACAGGGACAGGGCACGGAAACACCATATATTTT.

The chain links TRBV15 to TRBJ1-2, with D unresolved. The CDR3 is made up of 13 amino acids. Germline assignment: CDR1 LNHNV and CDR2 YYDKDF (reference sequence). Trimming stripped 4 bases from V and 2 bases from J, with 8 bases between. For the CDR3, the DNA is TGTGCCACCAGCACAGACGGGAACTATGGCTACACCTTC. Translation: CATSTDGNYGYTF.

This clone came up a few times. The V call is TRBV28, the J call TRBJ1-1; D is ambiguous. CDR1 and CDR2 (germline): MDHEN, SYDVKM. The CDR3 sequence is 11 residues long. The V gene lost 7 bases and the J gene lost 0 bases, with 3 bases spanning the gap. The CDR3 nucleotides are TGTGCCAGCACCTTGAACACTGAAGCTTTCTTT. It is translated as CASTLNTEAFF. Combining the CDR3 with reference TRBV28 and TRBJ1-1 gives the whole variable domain DVKVTQSSRYLVKRTGEKVFLECVQDMDHENMFWYRQDPGLGLRLIYFSYDVKMKEKGDIPEGYSVSREKKERFSLILESASTNQTSMYLCASTLNTEAFFGQGTRLTVV.

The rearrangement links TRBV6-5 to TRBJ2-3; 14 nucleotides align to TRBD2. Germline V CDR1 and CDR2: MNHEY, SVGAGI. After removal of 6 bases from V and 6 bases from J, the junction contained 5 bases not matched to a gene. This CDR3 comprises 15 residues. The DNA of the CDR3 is TGTGCCAGCAGGACTAGCGGGGGGGCAACTGATACGCAGTATTTT. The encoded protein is CASRTSGGATDTQYF.

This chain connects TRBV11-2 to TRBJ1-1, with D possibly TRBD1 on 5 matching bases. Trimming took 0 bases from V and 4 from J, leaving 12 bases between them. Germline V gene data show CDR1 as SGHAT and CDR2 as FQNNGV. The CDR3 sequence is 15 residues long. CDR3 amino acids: CASSLDDSQITEAFF. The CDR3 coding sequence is TGTGCCAGCAGCTTAGATGACAGCCAAATCACTGAAGCTTTCTTT.

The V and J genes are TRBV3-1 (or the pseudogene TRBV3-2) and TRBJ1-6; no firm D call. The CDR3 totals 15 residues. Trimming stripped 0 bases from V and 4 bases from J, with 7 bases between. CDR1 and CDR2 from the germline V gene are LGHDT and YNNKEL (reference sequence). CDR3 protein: CASSQELQYNSPLHF. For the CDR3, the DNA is TGTGCCAGCAGCCAAGAGCTACAGTATAATTCACCCCTCCACTTT.

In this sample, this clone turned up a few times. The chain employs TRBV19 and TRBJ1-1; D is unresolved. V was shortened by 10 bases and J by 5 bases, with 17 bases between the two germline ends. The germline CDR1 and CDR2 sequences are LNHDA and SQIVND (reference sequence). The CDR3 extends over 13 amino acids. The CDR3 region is CATLSREGTEAFF. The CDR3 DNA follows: TGTGCCACCCTGTCCCGGGAGGGAACTGAAGCTTTCTTT.

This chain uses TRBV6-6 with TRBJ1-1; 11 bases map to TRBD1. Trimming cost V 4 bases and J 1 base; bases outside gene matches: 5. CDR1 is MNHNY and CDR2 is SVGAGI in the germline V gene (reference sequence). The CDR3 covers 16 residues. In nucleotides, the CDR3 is TGTGCCAGCAGTTTCGGGGACAGGGGGAAGAACACTGAAGCTTTCTTT. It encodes CASSFGDRGKNTEAFF.

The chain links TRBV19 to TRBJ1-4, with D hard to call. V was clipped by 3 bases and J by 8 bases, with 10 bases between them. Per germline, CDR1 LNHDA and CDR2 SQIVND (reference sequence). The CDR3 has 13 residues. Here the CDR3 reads CASSIGVKEKLFF. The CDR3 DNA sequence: TGTGCCAGTAGTATCGGGGTGAAGGAAAAACTGTTTTTT.

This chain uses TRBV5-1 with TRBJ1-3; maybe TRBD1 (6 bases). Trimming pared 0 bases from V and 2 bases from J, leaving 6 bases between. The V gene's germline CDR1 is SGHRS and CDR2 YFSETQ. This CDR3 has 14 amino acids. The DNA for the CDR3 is TGCGCCAGCAGCTTGGGGACAGCTGGAAACACCATATATTTT. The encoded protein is CASSLGTAGNTIYF.

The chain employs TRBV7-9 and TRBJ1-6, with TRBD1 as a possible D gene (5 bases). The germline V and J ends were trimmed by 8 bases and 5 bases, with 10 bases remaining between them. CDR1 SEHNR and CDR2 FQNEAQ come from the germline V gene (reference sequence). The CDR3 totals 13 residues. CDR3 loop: CASGGLDNSPLHF. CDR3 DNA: TGTGCCAGCGGGGGGTTGGATAATTCACCCCTCCACTTT.

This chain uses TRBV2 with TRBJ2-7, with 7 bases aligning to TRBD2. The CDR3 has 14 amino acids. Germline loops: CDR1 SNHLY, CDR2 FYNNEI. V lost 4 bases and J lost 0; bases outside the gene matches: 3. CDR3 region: CASSVGGSSYEQYF. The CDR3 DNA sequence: TGTGCCAGCAGTGTCGGGGGGAGCTCCTACGAGCAGTACTTC.

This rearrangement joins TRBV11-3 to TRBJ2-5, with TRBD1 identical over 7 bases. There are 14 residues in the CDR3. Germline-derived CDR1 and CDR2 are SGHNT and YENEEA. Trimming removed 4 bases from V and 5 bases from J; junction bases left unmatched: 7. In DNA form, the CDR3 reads TGTGCCAGCAGCTCCGGACAGGCTCGGGAGACCCAGTACTTC. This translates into CASSSGQARETQYF.

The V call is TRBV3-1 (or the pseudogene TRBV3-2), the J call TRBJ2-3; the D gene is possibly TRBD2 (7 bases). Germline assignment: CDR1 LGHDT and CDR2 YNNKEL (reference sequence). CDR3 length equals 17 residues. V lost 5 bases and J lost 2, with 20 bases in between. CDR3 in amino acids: CASSETLGGRVTDTQYF. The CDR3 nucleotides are TGTGCCAGCAGCGAGACGCTGGGGGGGCGAGTCACAGATACGCAGTATTTT.

The CDR3 region has the DNA TGTGCCAGCAGCACCCCGGGACTGGGGAACAATGAGCAGTTCTTC. Residues: CASSTPGLGNNEQFF. The chain uses TRBV11-2 and TRBJ2-1, with a possible D match to TRBD2 (6 bases). Trimming left V 5 bases short and J 5 bases short, with 16 bases between. The CDR3 extends over 15 amino acids. Germline V lookup: CDR1 SGHAT, CDR2 FQNNGV.

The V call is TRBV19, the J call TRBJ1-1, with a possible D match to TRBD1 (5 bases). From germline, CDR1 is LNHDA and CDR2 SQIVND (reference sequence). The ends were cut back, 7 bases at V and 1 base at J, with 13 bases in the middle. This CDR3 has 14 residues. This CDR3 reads CASKGLARNTEAFF. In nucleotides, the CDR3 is TGTGCCAGTAAGGGGTTGGCACGGAACACTGAAGCTTTCTTT.

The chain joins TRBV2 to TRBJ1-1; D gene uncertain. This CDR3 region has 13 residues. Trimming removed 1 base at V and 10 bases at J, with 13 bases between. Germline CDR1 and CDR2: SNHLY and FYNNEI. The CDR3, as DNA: TGTGCCAGCAGTGAAGTAGCTAACCGAGGAGCTTTCTTT. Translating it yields CASSEVANRGAFF.

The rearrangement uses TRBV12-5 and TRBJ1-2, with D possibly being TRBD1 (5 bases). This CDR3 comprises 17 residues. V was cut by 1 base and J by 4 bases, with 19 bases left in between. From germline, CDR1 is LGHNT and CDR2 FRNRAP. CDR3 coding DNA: TGTGCTAGTGGTTTGGAGTATGGGGGGGATCGAGGCTATGGCTACACCTTC. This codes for CASGLEYGGDRGYGYTF.

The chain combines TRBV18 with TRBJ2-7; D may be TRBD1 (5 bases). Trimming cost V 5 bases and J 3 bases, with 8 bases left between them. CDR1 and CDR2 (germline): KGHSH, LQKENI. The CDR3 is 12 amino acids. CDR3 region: CASSSDSYEQYF. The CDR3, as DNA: TGTGCCAGCTCATCAGACAGCTACGAGCAGTACTTC. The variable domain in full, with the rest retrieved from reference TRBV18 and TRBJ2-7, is NAGVMQNPRHLVRRRGQEARLRCSPMKGHSHVYWYRQLPEEGLKFMVYLQKENIIDESGMPKERFSAEFPKEGPSILRIQQVVRGDSAAYFCASSSDSYEQYFGPGTRLTVT.

The CDR3 nucleotides are TGTGCCAGTGGGCCGCGGGTAGATACGCAGTATTTT. Translating it yields CASGPRVDTQYF. The J gene is TRBJ2-3, the V gene TRBV19, with D perhaps TRBD2 (5 bases). This CDR3 is built from 12 residues. Germline V lookup: CDR1 LNHDA, CDR2 SQIVND (reference sequence). V was pared by 8 bases and J by 5 bases, with 11 bases between.

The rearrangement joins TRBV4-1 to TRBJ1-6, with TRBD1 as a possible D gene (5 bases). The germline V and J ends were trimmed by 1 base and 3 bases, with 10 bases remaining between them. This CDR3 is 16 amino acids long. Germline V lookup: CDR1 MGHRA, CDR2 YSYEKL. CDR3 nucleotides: TGCGCCAGCAGCCAAGGACAGTACAACTATAATTCACCCCTCCACTTT. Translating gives CASSQGQYNYNSPLHF.

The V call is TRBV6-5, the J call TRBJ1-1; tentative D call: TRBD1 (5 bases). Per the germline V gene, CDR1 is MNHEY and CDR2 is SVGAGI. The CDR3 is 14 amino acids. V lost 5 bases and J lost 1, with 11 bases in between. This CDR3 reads CASSPLQGNTEAFF. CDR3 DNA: TGTGCCAGCAGTCCTCTTCAGGGGAACACTGAAGCTTTCTTT.

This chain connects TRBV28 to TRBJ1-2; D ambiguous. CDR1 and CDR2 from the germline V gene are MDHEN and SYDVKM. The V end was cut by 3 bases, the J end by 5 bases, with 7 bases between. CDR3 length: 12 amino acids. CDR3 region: CASSFRGYGYTF. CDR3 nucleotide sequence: TGTGCCAGCAGTTTTAGAGGTTATGGCTACACCTTC.

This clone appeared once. CDR3 in DNA: TGTGCCAGCAGTACGGTTCTTCTCTATGGCTACACCTTC. Translation gives CASSTVLLYGYTF. The rearrangement joins TRBV6-5 to TRBJ1-2; D unresolved. V was cut by 5 bases and J by 4 bases, with 11 bases left in between. The CDR3 has 13 amino acids. Germline V gene data show CDR1 as MNHEY and CDR2 as SVGAGI.

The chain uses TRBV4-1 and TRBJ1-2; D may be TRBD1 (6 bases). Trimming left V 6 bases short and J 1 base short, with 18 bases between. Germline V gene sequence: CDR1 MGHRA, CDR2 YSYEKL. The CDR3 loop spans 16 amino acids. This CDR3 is CASRPDINRDNYGYTF. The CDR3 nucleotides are TGCGCCAGCAGACCAGACATTAACAGGGATAACTATGGCTACACCTTC.